The subject of this entry is one T cell receptor (beta chain). Its antigen target is currently unknown. Per-nucleotide qualities are absent, and no much larger clonotype sits a single base away. The CDR3 runs 17 residues from the cysteine to the phenylalanine. Just the 51-base CDR3 DNA is kept, in frame starting at base 1. V drops 0 bases and J drops 1 base, leaving 16 bases in between. The germline V gene (reference sequence) specifies LNHNV as CDR1 and YYDKDF as CDR2. The method behind the library was PCR. Sequencing used an Illumina HiSeq 2500. TCR libraries were prepared with molecular barcoding, using unique molecular identifiers to normalize TCRbeta repertoire quantification. TCRdb cleaned the public reads at Q25 with fastp, built clones with MiXCR and kept in-frame beta chains. Rows matching on CDR3 protein sequence are summarized as one entry with the most common DNA and genes. The sample records under 250,000 distinct CDR3 sequences, more than 20% of which are singletons. About 4.8% of the sample rests with the top ten.

The data belong to a study of T-cell reconstitution after alpha-beta-depleted transplantation in children (dated by TCRdb to the mid-2010s). Concerning the study at large: T-cell immune reconstitution after TCRalphabeta/CD19-depleted allogeneic hematopoietic cell transplantation in children was quantitatively tracked in the study by means of TCR repertoire profiling. The paper as a whole reports these results and caveats: Over subsequent months, a decline in hyperexpanded clone frequencies was noted, and after one year, T-cell counts and TCRbeta diversity were mostly ascribed to newly produced T cells. In some patients, the high TCRbeta diversity seen at day 60 was put down to recipient T cells and intrathymic progenitors that had survived conditioning. About two months after transplant, the apparently early recovery of alphabetaT-cell counts reportedly depended on just several hundred clones that had expanded rapidly and came from non-depleted graft cells.

The treatment or condition label here, explained by the study, means: allogeneic hematopoietic cell transplantation with graft depleted of TCRalphabeta T cells and CD19 B cells. Transplant recipients were children who received TCRalphabeta/CD19-depleted allogeneic hematopoietic cell grafts. This material consisted of PBMCs, mostly from graft donor cells, taken 360 days after TCRalphabeta/CD19-depleted stem cell transplant. The rearranged segments are TRBV15 and TRBJ2-7; the D segment may tentatively be TRBD1 or TRBD2, each giving 5 matched bases. This TCR was sampled from a female patient aged 2-9 years who had a stem cell transplant for congenital amegakaryocytic thrombocytopenia, so the T cells may come from the graft donor. The DNA is TGTGCCACCAGCAGAGACACCGGGACGGCGGCTTCCTACGAGCAGTACTTC. Translation gives CATSRDTGTAASYEQYF.